The 16 T cell receptor beta chains reported below all come from one sample, sequenced in a study of cytomegalovirus exposure and HLA in healthy donors. The primer mix had 60 Vbeta and 13 Jbeta primers. TCRdb's copy holds only in-frame clones and misses some; the assay was immunoSEQ multiplex PCR. Among over 150,000 clones listed, 60% to 80% were seen once. The sequencing input was PBMCs. The receptor source for this set is a man over 45 in good health and CMV-seropositive.

This clone was counted only a few times. The chain uses TRBV9 and TRBJ2-5; TRBD1 is a possible D gene (5 bases). V lost 2 bases and J lost 5, with 7 bases in between. Germline V gene sequence: CDR1 SGDLS, CDR2 YYNGEE. CDR3 length: 12 amino acids. Written as DNA, the CDR3 is TGTGCCAGCAGCGTCTCAGGGGAGACCCAGTACTTC. This encodes CASSVSGETQYF.

The chain uses TRBV5-6 and TRBJ2-3; 12 bases align to TRBD1. The CDR3 has 16 residues. With V trimmed by 1 base and J by 4 bases, 4 bases remained unmatched. Germline V gene data show CDR1 as SGHDT and CDR2 as YYEEEE. The CDR3 coding sequence is TGTGCCAGCAGCTTGCTGGGACAGGGGGCTTCAGATACGCAGTATTTT. Residues: CASSLLGQGASDTQYF. The full variable domain, with the rest looked up from reference TRBV5-6 and TRBJ2-3, is DAGVTQSPTHLIKTRGQQVTLRCSPKSGHDTVSWYQQALGQGPQFIFQYYEEEERQRGNFPDRFSGHQFPNYSSELNVNALLLGDSALYLCASSLLGQGASDTQYFGPGTRLTVL.

This chain connects TRBV6-6 to TRBJ2-7; the D gene is possibly TRBD1 (5 bases). Germline V lookup: CDR1 MNHNY, CDR2 SVGAGI (reference sequence). This CDR3 is built from 12 residues. Trimming took off 4 bases at V and 6 bases at J, with 10 bases between the two ends. The CDR3 region is CASSLAQGEQYF. For the CDR3, the DNA is TGTGCCAGCAGTTTGGCCCAGGGCGAGCAGTACTTC.

V is TRBV20-1 and J is TRBJ2-3; perhaps TRBD1 as D (5 bases). The ends were cut back, 7 bases at V and 1 base at J, with 6 bases in the middle. The CDR3 loop spans 11 amino acids. Germline CDR1 is DFQATT and CDR2 is SNEGSKA (reference sequence). This chain's CDR3 is CSEGGTDTQYF. The CDR3 DNA is TGCAGTGAAGGGGGCACAGATACGCAGTATTTT.

This clone was counted a few times. The chain recombines TRBV20-1 with TRBJ1-4; no reliable D call. V was cut by 7 bases and J by 10 bases, with 10 bases left in between. CDR3 length equals 10 residues. Germline lookup yields CDR1 DFQATT and CDR2 SNEGSKA (reference sequence). This CDR3 is CSVQGGKLFF. The CDR3 nucleotides read TGCAGTGTCCAAGGAGGAAAACTGTTTTTT.

This rearrangement joins TRBV9 to TRBJ2-7; the D gene is possibly TRBD2 (5 bases). The germline CDR1 and CDR2 sequences are SGDLS and YYNGEE. This CDR3 has 13 residues. V lost 3 bases to trimming and J lost 3 bases, with 10 bases between them. The DNA of the CDR3 is TGTGCCAGCAGCGCCCGAGGGTTCTACGAGCAGTACTTC. It translates to CASSARGFYEQYF.

V gene TRBV6-6 combines with J gene TRBJ1-1; D is possibly TRBD1 (6 bases). CDR1 is MNHNY and CDR2 is SVGAGI in the germline V gene (reference sequence). CDR3 length: 16 amino acids. Trimming took 7 bases from V and 0 from J, leaving 18 bases between them. The CDR3 region is CASNLGAGQLNTEAFF. The CDR3 DNA reads as TGTGCCAGCAACCTAGGAGCGGGACAACTGAACACTGAAGCTTTCTTT.

This sequence joins TRBV6-1 and TRBJ1-4; TRBD1 aligns across 9 bases. Germline CDR1 and CDR2: MNHNS and SASEGT. Trimming cost V 8 bases and J 7 bases; bases outside gene matches: 11. The length of the CDR3 is 15 residues. CDR3 nucleotide sequence: TGTGCCAGCGGCGACTACAGGGGGCCGGGTGAAAAACTGTTTTTT. This translates into CASGDYRGPGEKLFF.

The chain carries TRBV9 and TRBJ1-5, with 11 bases lining up with TRBD1. The germline gives CDR1 SGDLS, CDR2 YYNGEE. The CDR3 sequence is 15 residues long. The junction had 3 bases not matched to a gene; V was cut back by 3 bases and J by 4 bases. The CDR3 region has the DNA TGTGCCAGCAGCGCCGGGACAGGGGGGAATCAGCCCCAGCATTTT. As protein: CASSAGTGGNQPQHF. Full variable domain (outside the CDR3, taken from reference TRBV9 and TRBJ1-5): DSGVTQTPKHLITATGQRVTLRCSPRSGDLSVYWYQQSLDQGLQFLIQYYNGEERAKGNILERFSAQQFPDLHSELNLSSLELGDSALYFCASSAGTGGNQPQHFGDGTRLSIL.

The chain uses TRBV6-5 and TRBJ1-5; 12 nucleotides agree with TRBD1. Looked up from germline, CDR1 is MNHEY and CDR2 is SVGAGI. CDR3 length: 16 amino acids. Trimming took 2 bases from V and 6 from J; bases not matched to a gene: 5. In DNA form, the CDR3 reads TGTGCCAGCAGTTACCGAGGGACAGGGGGCAGTCAGCCCCAGCATTTT. Its translation: CASSYRGTGGSQPQHF.

This chain uses TRBV5-6 with TRBJ2-5, with TRBD2 as a possible D gene (6 bases). CDR1 is SGHDT and CDR2 is YYEEEE in the germline V gene. The CDR3 has 15 residues. Trimming stripped 2 bases from V and 3 bases from J, with 14 bases between. CDR3 sequence reads: CASSFISRLEETQYF. CDR3 bases: TGTGCCAGCAGCTTTATAAGTAGACTAGAAGAGACCCAGTACTTC.

The rearrangement uses TRBV19 and TRBJ2-2, with TRBD2 matching over 8 bases. This CDR3 has 15 amino acids. CDR1 is LNHDA, CDR2 SQIVND, per germline (reference sequence). The trim removed 9 bases at V and 6 bases at J, leaving 12 bases unmatched. The CDR3 region is CASSPSGGWSGELFF. In DNA form, the CDR3 reads TGTGCCAGCTCCCCGAGCGGGGGATGGTCCGGGGAGCTGTTTTTT.

The chain joins TRBV28 to TRBJ2-3, with TRBD1 matching over 9 bases. The J segment lost 0 bases and the V segment lost 6 bases, leaving 13 bases of the junction unmatched. The germline CDR1 and CDR2 sequences are MDHEN and SYDVKM. CDR3 size: 18 residues. The CDR3 region has the DNA TGTGCCAGCAGCCCCAGCCCCGGACAGGGGTGGAGCACAGATACGCAGTATTTT. Its protein is CASSPSPGQGWSTDTQYF.

Only one count was recorded for this clone. J is TRBJ1-2 and V is TRBV4-3; D gene ambiguous. This CDR3 contains 15 residues. The germline V gene has CDR1 LGHNA and CDR2 YSLEER. V shed 0 bases and J shed 4 bases, with 12 bases lying between them. The CDR3 here is CASSQDREATYGYTF. CDR3 nucleotides: TGCGCCAGCAGCCAAGATCGGGAGGCTACCTATGGCTACACCTTC.

This clone was detected a few times. This sample includes further DNA sequences coding for the same CDR3. This chain joins TRBV5-1 and TRBJ1-6; TRBD1 matches 8 bases. Looked up from germline, CDR1 is SGHRS and CDR2 is YFSETQ. The CDR3 sequence is 15 residues long. Losses at the gene ends were 4 bases for V and 6 bases for J; bases not matched to a gene: 6. CDR3 protein: CASSLTGTGNSPLHF. In nucleotides, the CDR3 is TGCGCCAGCAGCCTGACCGGGACAGGTAATTCACCCCTCCACTTT.

A few counts support this clone. The chain carries TRBV6-5 and TRBJ1-3; D is perhaps TRBD1 (5 bases). The V and J ends lost 7 bases and 4 bases respectively, with 14 bases between them. The CDR3 sequence is 14 residues long. Germline lookup yields CDR1 MNHEY and CDR2 SVGAGI. CDR3 bases: TGTGCCAGCACCGACGGGGGGGTAGGAAACACCATATATTTT. This gives the protein CASTDGGVGNTIYF.